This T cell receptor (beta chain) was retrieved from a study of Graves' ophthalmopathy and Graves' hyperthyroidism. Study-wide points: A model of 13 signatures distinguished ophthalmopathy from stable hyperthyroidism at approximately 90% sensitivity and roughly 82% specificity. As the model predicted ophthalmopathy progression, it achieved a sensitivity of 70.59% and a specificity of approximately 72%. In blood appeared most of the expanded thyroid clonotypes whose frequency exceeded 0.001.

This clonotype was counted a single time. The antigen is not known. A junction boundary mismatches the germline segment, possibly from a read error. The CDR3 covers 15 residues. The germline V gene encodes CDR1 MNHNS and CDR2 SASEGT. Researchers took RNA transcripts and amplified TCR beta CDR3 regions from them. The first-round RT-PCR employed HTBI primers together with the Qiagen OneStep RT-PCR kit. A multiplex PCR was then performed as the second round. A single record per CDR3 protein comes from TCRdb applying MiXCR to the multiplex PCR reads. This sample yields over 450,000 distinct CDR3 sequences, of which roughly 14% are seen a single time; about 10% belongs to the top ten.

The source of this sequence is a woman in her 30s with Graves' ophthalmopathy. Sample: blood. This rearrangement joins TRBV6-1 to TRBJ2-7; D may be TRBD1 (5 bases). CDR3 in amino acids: CASSEVVTASYDQYF. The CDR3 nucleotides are TGTGCCAGCAGTGAAGTTGTGACAGCTTCCTACGATCAGTACTTC.